This is a list of T cell receptor beta chains from one sample in a study of OX40 agonist ivuxolimab in advanced cancers. Repertoires were generated with immunoSEQ multiplex PCR, while TCRdb's copy carries only in-frame clones and drops some. This table has tens of thousands of clones, about 85% appearing once. Here the sequenced sample was CD4+ or CD8+ T cells sorted from blood, taken in a trial of the OX40 agonist ivuxolimab. The receptors come from an adult with an advanced solid tumor such as melanoma, head and neck, liver or kidney cancer. Each CDR3 is given with its conserved first and last residue. Fields, in order: clone size, J gene, V gene, D gene, CDR3 protein, CDR3 DNA. D genes are given only for firm matches. Only some rows state a clone size, as once, few, many or a class for expanded clones.

abundance: NA
j_gene: TRBJ1-5
v_gene: TRBV6-5
d_gene: NA
CDR3aa: CASSRASNQPQHF
CDR3nt: TGTGCCAGCAGCCGGGCCTCCAATCAGCCCCAGCATTTT

abundance: once
j_gene: TRBJ2-7
v_gene: TRBV6-5
d_gene: NA
CDR3aa: CASGRGPGYEQYF
CDR3nt: TGTGCCAGCGGCAGGGGCCCGGGATACGAGCAGTACTTC

abundance: NA
j_gene: TRBJ1-2
v_gene: TRBV4-1
d_gene: NA
CDR3aa: CASRGTYGYTF
CDR3nt: TGCGCCAGCAGGGGGACCTATGGCTACACCTTC

abundance: NA
j_gene: TRBJ1-1
v_gene: TRBV11-2
d_gene: NA
CDR3aa: CASGEYAEAFF
CDR3nt: TGTGCCAGCGGCGAATACGCTGAAGCTTTCTTT

abundance: NA
j_gene: TRBJ1-4
v_gene: TRBV28
d_gene: TRBD1
CDR3aa: CASSIGTGRVKLFF
CDR3nt: TGTGCCAGCAGTATCGGGACAGGGCGCGTAAAACTGTTTTTT

abundance: NA
j_gene: TRBJ2-7
v_gene: TRBV9
d_gene: NA
CDR3aa: CASSVTGTDINEQYF
CDR3nt: TGTGCCAGCAGCGTTACAGGGACCGATATTAACGAGCAGTACTTC

abundance: NA
j_gene: TRBJ2-2
v_gene: TRBV6-5
d_gene: NA
CDR3aa: CASSFQHTGELFF
CDR3nt: TGTGCCAGCAGTTTTCAACACACCGGGGAGCTGTTTTTT

abundance: NA
j_gene: TRBJ2-7
v_gene: TRBV29-1
d_gene: NA
CDR3aa: CSVEVGGYEQYF
CDR3nt: TGCAGCGTTGAGGTGGGGGGCTACGAGCAGTACTTC

abundance: NA
j_gene: TRBJ1-1
v_gene: TRBV11-3
d_gene: NA
CDR3aa: CASSLVSNTEAFF
CDR3nt: TGTGCCAGCAGCTTAGTGTCGAACACTGAAGCTTTCTTT

abundance: NA
j_gene: TRBJ1-2
v_gene: TRBV7-9
d_gene: TRBD1
CDR3aa: CASSLSGTGSNYGYTF
CDR3nt: TGTGCCAGCAGCTTATCGGGGACAGGTAGTAACTATGGCTACACCTTC

abundance: NA
j_gene: TRBJ1-1
v_gene: TRBV6-1
d_gene: NA
CDR3aa: CASRRATSNTEAFF
CDR3nt: TGTGCCAGCCGTAGGGCTACATCCAACACTGAAGCTTTCTTT

abundance: NA
j_gene: TRBJ1-1
v_gene: TRBV2
d_gene: NA
CDR3aa: CASSGRDKNTEAFF
CDR3nt: TGTGCCAGCAGTGGCCGGGACAAAAACACTGAAGCTTTCTTT

abundance: few
j_gene: TRBJ2-1
v_gene: TRBV7-2
d_gene: TRBD2
CDR3aa: CASSLEAGGYNEQFF
CDR3nt: TGTGCCAGCAGCTTAGAAGCGGGGGGGTACAATGAGCAGTTCTTC

abundance: NA
j_gene: TRBJ2-2
v_gene: TRBV27
d_gene: NA
CDR3aa: CASSLEGAGWGGELFF
CDR3nt: TGTGCCAGCAGTTTAGAAGGAGCAGGGTGGGGCGGGGAGCTGTTTTTT

abundance: NA
j_gene: TRBJ1-5
v_gene: TRBV6-5
d_gene: NA
CDR3aa: CASSSGQIGNQPQHF
CDR3nt: TGTGCCAGCAGTTCAGGACAGATCGGCAATCAGCCCCAGCATTTT

abundance: NA
j_gene: TRBJ2-7
v_gene: TRBV27
d_gene: TRBD1
CDR3aa: CASSLEAGGEQYF
CDR3nt: TGTGCCAGCAGTTTGGAGGCAGGGGGCGAGCAGTACTTC

abundance: NA
j_gene: TRBJ2-3
v_gene: TRBV9
d_gene: NA
CDR3aa: CASSVAPGGTDTQYF
CDR3nt: TGTGCCAGCAGCGTAGCCCCGGGGGGCACAGATACGCAGTATTTT

abundance: once
j_gene: TRBJ2-7
v_gene: TRBV9
d_gene: TRBD2
CDR3aa: CASSVLSGSGVEQYF
CDR3nt: TGTGCCAGCAGCGTTTTAAGCGGGAGTGGGGTCGAGCAGTACTTC

abundance: NA
j_gene: TRBJ2-3
v_gene: TRBV2
d_gene: NA
CDR3aa: CASREGRQYF
CDR3nt: TGTGCCAGCCGCGAGGGTCGGCAGTATTTT

abundance: once
j_gene: TRBJ1-3
v_gene: TRBV4-1
d_gene: TRBD1
CDR3aa: CASSQFYLGQLTSGNTIYF
CDR3nt: TGCGCCAGCAGCCAGTTTTATTTGGGACAGCTAACTTCTGGAAACACCATATATTTT

abundance: NA
j_gene: TRBJ1-4
v_gene: TRBV4-1
d_gene: TRBD1
CDR3aa: CASSQSGTVNEKLFF
CDR3nt: TGCGCCAGCAGCCAATCCGGGACAGTTAATGAAAAACTGTTTTTT

abundance: NA
j_gene: TRBJ1-3
v_gene: TRBV7-6
d_gene: NA
CDR3aa: CASSRGVSGNTIYF
CDR3nt: TGTGCCAGCAGTCGAGGGGTCTCAGGAAACACCATATATTTT

abundance: NA
j_gene: TRBJ2-5
v_gene: TRBV7-3
d_gene: TRBD2
CDR3aa: CASSPSVVAGQETQYF
CDR3nt: TGTGCCAGCAGCCCCTCGGTTGTAGCGGGACAAGAGACCCAGTACTTC

abundance: NA
j_gene: TRBJ2-7
v_gene: TRBV5-1
d_gene: TRBD2
CDR3aa: CASSPRGGRGNYEQYF
CDR3nt: TGCGCCAGCAGTCCTCGCGGGGGGCGGGGGAACTACGAGCAGTACTTC

abundance: NA
j_gene: TRBJ1-1
v_gene: TRBV6-1
d_gene: TRBD1
CDR3aa: CASSDRTGGVNTEAFF
CDR3nt: TGTGCCAGCAGTGACCGGACAGGGGGCGTTAACACTGAAGCTTTCTTT

abundance: NA
j_gene: TRBJ2-1
v_gene: TRBV7-8
d_gene: NA
CDR3aa: CASRMSGLKREQFF
CDR3nt: TGTGCCAGCAGGATGAGCGGCCTAAAGCGTGAGCAGTTCTTC

abundance: NA
j_gene: TRBJ2-3
v_gene: TRBV6-6
d_gene: NA
CDR3aa: CASSYLPGPSADTQYF
CDR3nt: TGTGCCAGCAGTTACCTTCCCGGACCTAGCGCAGATACGCAGTATTTT

abundance: NA
j_gene: TRBJ2-3
v_gene: TRBV18
d_gene: TRBD2
CDR3aa: CASSPRVSGGVTDTQYF
CDR3nt: TGTGCCAGCTCACCACGGGTTAGCGGGGGTGTAACGGATACGCAGTATTTT

abundance: NA
j_gene: TRBJ1-3
v_gene: TRBV7-3
d_gene: NA
CDR3aa: CASSFQGQPGNTIYF
CDR3nt: TGTGCCAGCAGCTTCCAAGGACAGCCTGGAAACACCATATATTTT

abundance: once
j_gene: TRBJ1-6
v_gene: TRBV28
d_gene: NA
CDR3aa: CASSLGGENSPLHF
CDR3nt: TGTGCCAGCAGTTTAGGAGGGGAAAATTCACCCCTCCACTTT

abundance: NA
j_gene: TRBJ1-2
v_gene: TRBV18
d_gene: TRBD1
CDR3aa: CASSRGRGQGAVNDGYTF
CDR3nt: TGTGCCAGCTCACGGGGCCGGGGACAGGGGGCGGTAAACGATGGCTACACCTTC

abundance: once
j_gene: TRBJ2-4
v_gene: TRBV30
d_gene: NA
CDR3aa: CAWSVRGDIQYF
CDR3nt: TGTGCCTGGAGTGTAAGGGGCGACATTCAGTACTTC

abundance: NA
j_gene: TRBJ1-2
v_gene: TRBV12-5
d_gene: TRBD1
CDR3aa: CASGLDQTGGARGYTF
CDR3nt: TGTGCTAGTGGTTTGGATCAGACAGGGGGTGCCCGGGGCTACACCTTC

abundance: NA
j_gene: TRBJ2-1
v_gene: TRBV5-1
d_gene: NA
CDR3aa: CASSLALGGTAEQFF
CDR3nt: TGCGCCAGCAGCTTGGCCCTGGGTGGAACCGCAGAGCAGTTCTTC

abundance: NA
j_gene: TRBJ2-7
v_gene: TRBV5-5
d_gene: NA
CDR3aa: CASSLGQLGSYEQYF
CDR3nt: TGTGCCAGCAGCTTGGGCCAGTTGGGCTCCTACGAGCAGTACTTC

abundance: NA
j_gene: TRBJ1-6
v_gene: TRBV7-8
d_gene: NA
CDR3aa: CASSLRAPNSPLHF
CDR3nt: TGTGCCAGCAGCTTGAGGGCCCCGAATTCACCCCTCCACTTT

abundance: NA
j_gene: TRBJ1-2
v_gene: TRBV27
d_gene: TRBD1
CDR3aa: CASSLSGTGSSYGYTF
CDR3nt: TGTGCCAGCAGTTTATCGGGGACAGGGTCTAGCTATGGCTACACCTTC

abundance: NA
j_gene: TRBJ1-2
v_gene: TRBV6-1
d_gene: TRBD1
CDR3aa: CASSGRTGGAPVYGYTF
CDR3nt: TGTGCCAGCAGTGGGAGGACAGGGGGCGCCCCCGTCTATGGCTACACCTTC

abundance: NA
j_gene: TRBJ2-3
v_gene: TRBV5-1
d_gene: NA
CDR3aa: CASSLATSIGTDTQYF
CDR3nt: TGCGCCAGCAGCTTGGCCACATCAATCGGCACAGATACGCAGTATTTT

abundance: NA
j_gene: TRBJ1-5
v_gene: TRBV30
d_gene: TRBD1
CDR3aa: CAWSVLDRQPQHF
CDR3nt: TGTGCCTGGAGTGTACTGGACAGGCAGCCCCAGCATTTT

abundance: once
j_gene: TRBJ2-2
v_gene: TRBV7-9
d_gene: NA
CDR3aa: CAGILAGRAGELFF
CDR3nt: TGTGCCGGGATCCTGGCGGGGCGGGCCGGGGAGCTGTTTTTT

abundance: NA
j_gene: TRBJ1-2
v_gene: TRBV6-1
d_gene: NA
CDR3aa: CASSEEFAVIYGYTF
CDR3nt: TGTGCCAGCAGTGAAGAGTTCGCGGTAATCTATGGCTACACCTTC

abundance: few
j_gene: TRBJ2-5
v_gene: TRBV4-1
d_gene: TRBD2
CDR3aa: CASSHVTSGEETQYF
CDR3nt: TGCGCCAGCAGCCACGTGACTAGCGGGGAAGAGACCCAGTACTTC